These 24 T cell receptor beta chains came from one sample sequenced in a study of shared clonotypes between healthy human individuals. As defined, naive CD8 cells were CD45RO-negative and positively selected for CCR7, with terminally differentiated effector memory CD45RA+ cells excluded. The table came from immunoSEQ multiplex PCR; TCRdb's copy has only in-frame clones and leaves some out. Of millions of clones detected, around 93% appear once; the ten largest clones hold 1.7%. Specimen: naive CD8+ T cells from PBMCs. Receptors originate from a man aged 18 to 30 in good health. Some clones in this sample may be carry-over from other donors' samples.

The CDR3 protein is CASSYSPDRADTEAFF. For the CDR3, the DNA is TGTGCCAGCAGTTACTCACCCGACAGGGCGGACACTGAAGCTTTCTTT. The genes are TRBV6-5 and TRBJ1-1, with 7 nucleotides matching TRBD1. Looked up from germline, CDR1 is MNHEY and CDR2 is SVGAGI. J was trimmed by 3 bases and V by 0 bases; bases with no gene match: 7. The CDR3 extends over 16 amino acids.

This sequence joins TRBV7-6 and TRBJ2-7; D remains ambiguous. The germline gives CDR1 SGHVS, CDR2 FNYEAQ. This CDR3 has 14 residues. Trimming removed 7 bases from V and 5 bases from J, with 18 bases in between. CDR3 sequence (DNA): TGTGCCAGCAAGGTGTCGGAGTTGGCTCACGAGCAGTACTTC. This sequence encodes CASKVSELAHEQYF.

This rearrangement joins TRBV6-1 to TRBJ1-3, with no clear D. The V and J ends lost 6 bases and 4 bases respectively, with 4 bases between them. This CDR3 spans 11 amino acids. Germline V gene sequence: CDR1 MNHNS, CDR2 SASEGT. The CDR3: CASRAGNTIYF. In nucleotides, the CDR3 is TGTGCCAGCAGGGCGGGAAACACCATATATTTT.

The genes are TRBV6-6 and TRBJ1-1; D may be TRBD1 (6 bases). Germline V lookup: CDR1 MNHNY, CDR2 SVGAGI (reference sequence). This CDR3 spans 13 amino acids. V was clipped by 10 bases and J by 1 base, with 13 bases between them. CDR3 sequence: CANSQGSNTEAFF. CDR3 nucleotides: TGTGCCAACAGCCAGGGGTCGAACACTGAAGCTTTCTTT.

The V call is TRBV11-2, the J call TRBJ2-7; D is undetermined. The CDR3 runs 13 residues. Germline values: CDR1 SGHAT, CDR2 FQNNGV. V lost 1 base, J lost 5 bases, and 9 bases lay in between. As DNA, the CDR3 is TGTGCCAGCAGCTTAGGGGAAAAGAACGAGCAGTACTTC. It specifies CASSLGEKNEQYF.

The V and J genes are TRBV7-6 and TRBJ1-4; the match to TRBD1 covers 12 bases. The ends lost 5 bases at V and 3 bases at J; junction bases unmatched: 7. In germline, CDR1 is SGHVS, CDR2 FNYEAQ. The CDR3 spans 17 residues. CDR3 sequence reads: CASSLGTGGSANEKLFF. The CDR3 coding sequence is TGTGCCAGCAGCCTTGGGACAGGGGGCTCAGCTAATGAAAAACTGTTTTTT.

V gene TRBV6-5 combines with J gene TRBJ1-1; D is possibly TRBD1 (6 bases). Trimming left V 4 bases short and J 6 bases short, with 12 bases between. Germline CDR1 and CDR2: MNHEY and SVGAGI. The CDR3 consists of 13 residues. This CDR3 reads CASSWNRVAEAFF. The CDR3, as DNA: TGTGCCAGCAGTTGGAACAGGGTTGCTGAAGCTTTCTTT.

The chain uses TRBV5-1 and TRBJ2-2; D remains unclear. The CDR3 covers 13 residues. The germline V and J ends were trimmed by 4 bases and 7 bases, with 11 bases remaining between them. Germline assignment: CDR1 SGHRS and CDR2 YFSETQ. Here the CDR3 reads CASSPDLSGELFF. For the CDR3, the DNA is TGCGCCAGCAGCCCCGACTTGAGCGGGGAGCTGTTTTTT. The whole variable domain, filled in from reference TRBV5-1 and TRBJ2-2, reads KAGVTQTPRYLIKTRGQQVTLSCSPISGHRSVSWYQQTPGQGLQFLFEYFSETQRNKGNFPGRFSGRQFSNSRSEMNVSTLELGDSALYLCASSPDLSGELFFGEGSRLTVL.

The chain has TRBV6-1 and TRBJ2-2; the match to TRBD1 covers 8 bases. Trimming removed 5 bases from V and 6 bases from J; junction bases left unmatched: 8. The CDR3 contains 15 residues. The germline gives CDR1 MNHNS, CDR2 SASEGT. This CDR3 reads CASSPRQGWAGELFF. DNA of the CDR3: TGTGCCAGCAGTCCACGACAGGGGTGGGCCGGGGAGCTGTTTTTT.

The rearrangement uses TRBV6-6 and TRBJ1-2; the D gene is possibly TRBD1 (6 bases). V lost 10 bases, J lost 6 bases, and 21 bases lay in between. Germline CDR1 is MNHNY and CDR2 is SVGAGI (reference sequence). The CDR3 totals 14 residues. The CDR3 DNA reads TGTGCCATCTTGGGGGCCTTAAGATTGGATGGCTACACCTTC. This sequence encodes CAILGALRLDGYTF.

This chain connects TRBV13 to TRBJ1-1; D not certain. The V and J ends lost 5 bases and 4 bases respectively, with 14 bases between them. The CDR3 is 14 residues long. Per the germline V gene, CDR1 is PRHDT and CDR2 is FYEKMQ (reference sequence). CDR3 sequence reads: CASSPQPGGTEAFF. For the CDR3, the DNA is TGTGCCAGCAGCCCCCAACCCGGCGGCACTGAAGCTTTCTTT.

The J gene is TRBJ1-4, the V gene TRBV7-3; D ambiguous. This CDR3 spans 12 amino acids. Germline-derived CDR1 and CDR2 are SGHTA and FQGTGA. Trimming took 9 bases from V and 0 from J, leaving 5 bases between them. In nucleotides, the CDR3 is TGTGCCAGTAGGACAACTAATGAAAAACTGTTTTTT. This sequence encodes CASRTTNEKLFF.

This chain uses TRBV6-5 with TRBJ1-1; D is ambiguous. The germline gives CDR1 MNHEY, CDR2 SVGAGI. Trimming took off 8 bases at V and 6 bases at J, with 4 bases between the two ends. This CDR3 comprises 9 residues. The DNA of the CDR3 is TGTGCCAGCCCTCCTGAAGCTTTCTTT. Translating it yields CASPPEAFF.

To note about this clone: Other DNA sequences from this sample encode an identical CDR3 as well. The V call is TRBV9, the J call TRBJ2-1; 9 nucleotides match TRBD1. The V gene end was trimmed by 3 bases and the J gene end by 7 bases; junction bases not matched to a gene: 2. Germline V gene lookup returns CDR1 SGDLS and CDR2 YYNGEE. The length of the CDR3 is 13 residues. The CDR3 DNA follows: TGTGCCAGCAGCGCCGGACAGGGGAATGAGCAGTTCTTC. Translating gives CASSAGQGNEQFF.

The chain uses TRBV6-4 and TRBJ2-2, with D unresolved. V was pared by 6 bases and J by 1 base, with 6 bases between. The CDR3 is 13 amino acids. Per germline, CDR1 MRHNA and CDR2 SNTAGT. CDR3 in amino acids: CASRPGNTGELFF. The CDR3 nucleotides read TGTGCCAGCAGGCCGGGGAACACCGGGGAGCTGTTTTTT.

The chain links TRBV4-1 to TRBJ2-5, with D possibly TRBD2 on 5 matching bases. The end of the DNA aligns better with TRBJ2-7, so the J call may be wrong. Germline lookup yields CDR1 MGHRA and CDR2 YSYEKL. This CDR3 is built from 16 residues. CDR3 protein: CASSGSLSGIPYEQYF. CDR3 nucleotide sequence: TGCGCCAGCAGCGGTTCACTTTCCGGGATACCCTACGAGCAGTACTTC.

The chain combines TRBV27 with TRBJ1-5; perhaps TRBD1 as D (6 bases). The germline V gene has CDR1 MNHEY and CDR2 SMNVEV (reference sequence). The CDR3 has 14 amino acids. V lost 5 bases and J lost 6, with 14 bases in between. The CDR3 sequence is CASSGSRGAQPQHF. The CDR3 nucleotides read TGTGCCAGCAGTGGTAGCAGGGGTGCTCAGCCCCAGCATTTT.

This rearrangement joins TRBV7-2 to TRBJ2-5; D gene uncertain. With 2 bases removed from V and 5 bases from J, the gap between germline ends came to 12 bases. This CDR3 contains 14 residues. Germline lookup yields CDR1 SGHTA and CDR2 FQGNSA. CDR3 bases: TGTGCCAGCAGCTTAAGTGGGCATAGGGAGACCCAGTACTTC. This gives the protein CASSLSGHRETQYF.

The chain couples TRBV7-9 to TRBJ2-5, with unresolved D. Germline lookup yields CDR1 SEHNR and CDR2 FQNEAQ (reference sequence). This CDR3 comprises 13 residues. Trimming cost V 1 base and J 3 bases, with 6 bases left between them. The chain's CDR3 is CASSLGMEETQYF. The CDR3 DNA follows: TGTGCCAGCAGCTTAGGTATGGAAGAGACCCAGTACTTC. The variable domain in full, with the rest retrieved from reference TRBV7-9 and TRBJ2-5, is DTGVSQNPRHKITKRGQNVTFRCDPISEHNRLYWYRQTLGQGPEFLTYFQNEAQLEKSRLLSDRFSAERPKGSFSTLEIQRTEQGDSAMYLCASSLGMEETQYFGPGTRLLVL.

CDR3 protein: CASSLFGRVTDTQYF. The CDR3 nucleotides read TGTGCCAGCAGTCTCTTCGGGAGGGTCACAGATACGCAGTATTTT. The chain uses TRBV6-5 and TRBJ2-3, with TRBD2 matching 8 bases. J gave up 2 bases and V 5 bases, and 6 bases lay outside the gene matches. Looked up from germline, CDR1 is MNHEY and CDR2 is SVGAGI. The CDR3 extends over 15 amino acids.

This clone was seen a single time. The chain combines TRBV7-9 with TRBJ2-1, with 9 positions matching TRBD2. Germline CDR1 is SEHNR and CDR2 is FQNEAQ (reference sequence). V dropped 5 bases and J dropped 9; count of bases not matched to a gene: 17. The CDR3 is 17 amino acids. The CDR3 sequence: CASSTILAGSTGAEQFF. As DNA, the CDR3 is TGTGCCAGCAGCACAATTCTAGCGGGAAGTACCGGAGCTGAGCAGTTCTTC. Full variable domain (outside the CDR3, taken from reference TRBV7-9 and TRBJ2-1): DTGVSQNPRHKITKRGQNVTFRCDPISEHNRLYWYRQTLGQGPEFLTYFQNEAQLEKSRLLSDRFSAERPKGSFSTLEIQRTEQGDSAMYLCASSTILAGSTGAEQFFGPGTRLTVL.

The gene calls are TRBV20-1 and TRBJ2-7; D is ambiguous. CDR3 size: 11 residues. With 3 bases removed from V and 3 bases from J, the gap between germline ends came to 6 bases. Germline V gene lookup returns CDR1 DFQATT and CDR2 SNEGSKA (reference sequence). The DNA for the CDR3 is TGCAGTGCTAGGATAGGCTACGAGCAGTACTTC. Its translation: CSARIGYEQYF.

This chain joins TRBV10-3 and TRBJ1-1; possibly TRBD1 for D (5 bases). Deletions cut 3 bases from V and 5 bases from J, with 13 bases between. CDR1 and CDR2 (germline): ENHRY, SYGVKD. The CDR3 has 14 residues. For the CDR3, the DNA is TGTGCCATCAGTGATGTGGGGGTCCGGACTGAAGCTTTCTTT. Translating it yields CAISDVGVRTEAFF.

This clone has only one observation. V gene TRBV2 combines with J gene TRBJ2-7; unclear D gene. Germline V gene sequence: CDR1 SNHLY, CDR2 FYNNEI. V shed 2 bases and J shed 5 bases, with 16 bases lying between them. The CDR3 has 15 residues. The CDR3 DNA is TGTGCCAGCAGTGAAACCTTGGCGAGTTACGACGAGCAGTACTTC. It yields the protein CASSETLASYDEQYF.